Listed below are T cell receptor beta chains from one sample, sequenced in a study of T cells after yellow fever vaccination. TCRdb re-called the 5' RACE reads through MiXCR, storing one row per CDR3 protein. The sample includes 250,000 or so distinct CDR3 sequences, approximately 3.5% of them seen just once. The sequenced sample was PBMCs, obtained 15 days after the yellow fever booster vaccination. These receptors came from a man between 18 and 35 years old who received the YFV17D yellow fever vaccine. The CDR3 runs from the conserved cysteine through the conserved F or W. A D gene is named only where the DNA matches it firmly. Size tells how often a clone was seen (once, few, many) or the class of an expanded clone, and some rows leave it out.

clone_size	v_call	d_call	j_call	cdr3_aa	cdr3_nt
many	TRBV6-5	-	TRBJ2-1	CASSLAEAGNEQFF	TGTGCCAGCAGTTTAGCTGAGGCCGGCAATGAGCAGTTCTTC
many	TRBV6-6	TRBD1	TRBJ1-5	CASSYSVGGHQPQHF	TGTGCCAGCAGTTACAGTGTAGGGGGCCACCAGCCCCAGCATTTT
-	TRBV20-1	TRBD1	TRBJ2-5	CSASATTGVREETQYF	TGCAGTGCTAGCGCAACGACAGGGGTTAGGGAGGAGACCCAGTACTTC
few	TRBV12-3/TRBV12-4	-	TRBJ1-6	CASSFWGMRGPLHF	TGTGCCAGCAGTTTTTGGGGGATGCGGGGTCCCCTCCACTTT
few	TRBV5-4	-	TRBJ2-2	CASSLEGGRNTGELFF	TGTGCCAGCAGCCTGGAGGGGGGCAGGAACACCGGGGAGCTGTTTTTT
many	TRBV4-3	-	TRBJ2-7	CASSQVGKEPLYEQYF	TGCGCCAGCAGCCAAGTGGGCAAGGAGCCACTCTACGAGCAGTACTTC
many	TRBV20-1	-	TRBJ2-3	CSASRDTSTDTQYF	TGCAGTGCTAGTAGGGACACTAGCACAGATACGCAGTATTTT
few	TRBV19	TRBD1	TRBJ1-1	CASSDWDRGVETEAFF	TGTGCCAGTAGTGATTGGGACAGGGGGGTCGAGACTGAAGCTTTCTTT
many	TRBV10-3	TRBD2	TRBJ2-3	CAISVSGGGAPDTQYF	TGTGCCATCAGTGTCTCTGGCGGGGGGGCCCCAGATACGCAGTATTTT
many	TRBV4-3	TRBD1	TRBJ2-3	CASSPRTARTGLTDTQYF	TGCGCCAGCAGCCCACGGACCGCCCGGACAGGACTCACAGATACGCAGTATTTT
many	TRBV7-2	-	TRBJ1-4	CASSLAFEEKLFF	TGTGCCAGCAGCTTAGCTTTCGAGGAAAAACTGTTTTTT
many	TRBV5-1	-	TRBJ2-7	CASSLGVGTLNYEQYF	TGCGCCAGCAGCTTGGGAGTTGGGACACTAAACTACGAGCAGTACTTC
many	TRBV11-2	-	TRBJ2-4	CASSYLRGGLAKNIQYF	TGTGCCAGCAGCTACCTAAGGGGGGGGCTAGCCAAAAACATTCAGTACTTC
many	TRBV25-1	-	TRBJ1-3	CASSEAGVANTIYF	TGTGCCAGCAGTGAAGCAGGGGTCGCAAACACCATATATTTT
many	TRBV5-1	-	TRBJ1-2	CASSLAIYLDRSYGYTF	TGCGCCAGCAGCTTGGCCATATACCTGGACAGATCTTATGGCTACACCTTC
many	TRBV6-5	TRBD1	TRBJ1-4	CASSSPTGGNEKLFF	TGTGCCAGCAGTTCCCCGACAGGGGGGAATGAAAAACTGTTTTTT
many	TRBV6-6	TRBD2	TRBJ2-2	CASSYTGLAIPGELFF	TGTGCCAGCAGTTATACTGGACTAGCTATTCCCGGGGAGCTGTTTTTT
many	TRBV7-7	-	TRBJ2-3	CASSLAPGSTDTQYF	TGTGCCAGCAGCTTAGCCCCAGGGAGCACAGATACGCAGTATTTT